A single sample gave rise to the 5 T cell receptor beta chains below, sequenced in a study of blood T cell repertoires in COVID-19 (TCRdb year 2020). The library was prepared using the immunoSEQ multiplex PCR assay. Here the immuneACCESS table is served through TCRdb, limited to in-frame sequences with V and J called. Missing clones are a known gap in these copies; in checked studies unresolved V genes cover under half, and the rest lacks a known reason. The sample yields more than 150,000 clones; approximately 88% were counted once. The top ten hold 10% to 15% of the sample. Sequenced sample: PBMCs or T cells enriched from blood (not recorded which). These receptors were obtained from a woman aged 55-70 years who had recovered from COVID-19.

In this sample, this clone turned up once. The chain is built from TRBV5-1 and TRBJ2-1; D is undetermined. V dropped 0 bases and J dropped 5 bases, with 6 bases sitting between them. The germline V gene has CDR1 SGHRS and CDR2 YFSETQ. The length of the CDR3 is 13 residues. The DNA for the CDR3 is TGCGCCAGCAGCTTGGGCGCTCACAATGAGCAGTTCTTC. Its translation is CASSLGAHNEQFF.

The chain combines TRBV15 with TRBJ1-5; maybe TRBD1 (6 bases). V was pared by 3 bases and J by 5 bases, with 14 bases between. CDR1 LNHNV and CDR2 YYDKDF come from the germline V gene (reference sequence). This CDR3 has 15 residues. The CDR3 region is CATSREGGPDQPQHF. The CDR3 bases are TGTGCCACCAGCAGGGAAGGGGGACCGGATCAGCCCCAGCATTTT.

This chain uses TRBV4-1 with TRBJ1-2; D not certain. Germline loops: CDR1 MGHRA, CDR2 YSYEKL. V lost 3 bases and J 1 base, leaving 12 bases between the germline ends. The CDR3 length is 15 residues. The CDR3 sequence: CASSQTTVINYGYTF. The CDR3 nucleotides read TGCGCCAGCAGCCAGACAACAGTGATTAACTATGGCTACACCTTC.

The chain joins TRBV27 to TRBJ1-6, with a possible D match to TRBD1 (6 bases). The CDR3 totals 14 residues. Trimming took 7 bases from V and 6 from J, leaving 13 bases between them. Germline values: CDR1 MNHEY, CDR2 SMNVEV (reference sequence). The CDR3, as DNA: TGTGCCAGCACCCTCGGGACACTTAATTCACCCCTCCACTTT. Translated, it gives CASTLGTLNSPLHF.

CDR3 bases: TGTGCCATCAGTCGGGACAGGGGGAATAGTGGTGAGACCCAGTACTTC. Amino acids: CAISRDRGNSGETQYF. V is TRBV10-3 and J is TRBJ2-5; 11 bases match TRBD1. This CDR3 region has 16 residues. Germline assignment: CDR1 ENHRY and CDR2 SYGVKD. V lost 5 bases and J lost 5; bases outside the gene matches: 10.